These 25 T cell receptor gamma chains were sequenced from one sample in a study of gamma delta lymphoproliferative disorders and STAT genes. PBMCs from patients and controls supplied the genomic DNA for sequencing. TCRdb re-called the multiplex PCR reads via CATT. Here the sample spans more than 900 gamma-chain clones, under 25% being singletons. Source material: blood. The receptor source for this set is a human donor in good health.

Relative to its sample, this clone is large. The chain employs TRGV11 and TRGJ1 or TRGJ2. Matching the DNA to germline supplied the J gene, which TCRdb does not give. TRGV11 is filed as an ORF, its function uncertain. After removal of 6 bases from V and 4 bases from J, the junction contained 9 bases not matched to a gene. The CDR3 has 14 amino acids. This chain's CDR3 is CACWIGNLYYKKLF. CDR3 DNA: TGTGCCTGCTGGATTGGGAATTTGTATTATAAGAAACTCTTT.

Within the sample, this clone is medium-sized. The chain recombines TRGV2 with TRGJ1 or TRGJ2. No J gene is reported in TCRdb; it was inferred here by comparing the DNA with germline. This CDR3 has 13 amino acids. The junction had 8 bases not matched to a gene; V was cut back by 1 base and J by 8 bases. Looked up from germline, CDR1 is EGSNGY and CDR2 is YDSYNSKV. CDR3 coding DNA: TGTGCCACCTGGGACGGTTTGGCGAATAAGAAACTCTTT. Translating gives CATWDGLANKKLF.

In this sample, this clone turned up many times. The J gene is TRGJP2, the V gene TRGV2. TCRdb is silent on the J gene; assignment here came from matching the DNA to germline. Trimming removed 6 bases from V and 0 bases from J; junction bases left unmatched: 4. CDR3 length equals 14 residues. Germline CDR1 reads EGSNGY; CDR2 reads YDSYNSKV. CDR3 DNA: TGTGCCACCTGGAATAATAGTAGTGATTGGATCAAGACGTTT. Translated, it gives CATWNNSSDWIKTF.

For this clone: No DNA is shown, since the ends of the CDR3 on it are uncertain; the CDR3 is the one TCRdb lists. The V gene corresponds to TRGV10; no J gene was called. TRGV10 is annotated as an ORF whose role is uncertain. The CDR3 totals 16 residues, both ends included. This CDR3 reads CTTVLRGGGKDWFKIF.

This clone is labeled as medium-sized. This specimen includes other DNA sequences encoding the same CDR3. This chain joins TRGV4 and TRGJ1 or TRGJ2. No J gene is reported in TCRdb; it was inferred here by comparing the DNA with germline. This CDR3 region has 13 residues. With 0 bases clipped from V and 4 bases from J, the junction kept 3 bases outside the gene matches. The germline V gene encodes CDR1 EGSTGY and CDR2 YDSYTSSV. The CDR3 reads CATWDGVYYKKLF. CDR3 in DNA: TGTGCCACCTGGGATGGGGTATATTATAAGAAACTCTTT.

By proportion, this clone is large. This chain uses TRGV4 with TRGJ1 or TRGJ2. TCRdb leaves out the J gene; it was filled in here by matching the DNA to germline. Germline V lookup: CDR1 EGSTGY, CDR2 YDSYTSSV. The V gene end was trimmed by 0 bases and the J gene end by 12 bases; junction bases not matched to a gene: 8. The CDR3 spans 12 residues. The CDR3 nucleotides read TGTGCCACCTGGGATGGGCGTGCGGGGAAACTCTTT. Translating it yields CATWDGRAGKLF.

Many counts were recorded for this clone. This likely reflects a read error, since a far larger clone is one base away. Other nucleotide sequences from this sample produce the same CDR3. This chain joins TRGV4 and TRGJP. The J gene, left out of TCRdb, was set here by checking the DNA against germline. V shed 1 base, J shed 5 bases, and the junction held 17 bases outside the gene matches. This CDR3 has 21 residues. CDR1 and CDR2 (germline): EGSTGY, YDSYTSSV. CDR3 DNA sequence: TGTGCCACCTGGGATGGACACACGAACCGAGTTGAAGAGTTGGGCAAAAAAATCAAGGTATTT. It codes for CATWDGHTNRVEELGKKIKVF.

Judged by abundance, this clone is medium-sized. The CDR3 spells CATWDIPSLGYYKKLF. CDR3 nucleotide sequence: TGTGCCACCTGGGATATACCTTCCCTGGGGTATTATAAGAAACTCTTT. This chain joins TRGV8 and TRGJ1 or TRGJ2. No J segment appears in TCRdb, so it was assigned here by matching the sequence to germline. This CDR3 comprises 16 residues. J gave up 4 bases and V 2 bases, and 14 bases lay outside the gene matches. In germline, CDR1 is VENAVY, CDR2 YDSYNSRV.

In its sample, this clone is medium-sized. The gene calls are TRGV3 and TRGJ1 or TRGJ2. Matching the DNA to germline supplied the J gene, which TCRdb does not give. Per the germline V gene, CDR1 is VTNTFY and CDR2 is YDVSTARD (reference sequence). This CDR3 is 16 amino acids long. Trimming took 5 bases from V and 6 from J; bases not matched to a gene: 19. This chain's CDR3 is CATWGPFGISSYKKLF. In DNA, the CDR3 is TGTGCCACCTGGGGTCCGTTTGGTATTTCGTCTTATAAGAAACTCTTT.

Only a few counts were recorded for this clone. Given a far larger clone just one base away, this is likely a sequencing read error. Other nucleotide sequences from this sample produce the same CDR3. This chain links TRGV4 with TRGJ1 or TRGJ2. Here the J gene came from matching the DNA to germline, since TCRdb omits it. This CDR3 is 12 amino acids long. Germline CDR1 is EGSTGY and CDR2 is YDSYTSSV. The chain's CDR3 is CATWDCYYKKLF. Written as DNA, the CDR3 is TGTGCCACCTGGGATTGCTATTACAAGAAACTCTTT.

This clone is judged large. The chain links TRGV10 to TRGJP2. The J gene was not available in TCRdb and was assigned here by matching the DNA to germline segments. TRGV10 is sorted into the ORF group, with uncertain function. V lost 8 bases to trimming and J lost 2 bases; unmatched junction nucleotides: 27. CDR3 length: 21 residues. CDR3 in DNA: TGTGCTGCGTGGGATTATAGAGGTTTGACATGGGGTCTGAGTAGTGATTGGATCAAGACGTTT. This encodes CAAWDYRGLTWGLSSDWIKTF.

Within the sample, this clone is medium-sized. The V gene is listed as TRGV5; no J gene was called. Germline CDR1 and CDR2: VINAFY and YDVSNSKD. CDR3 length: 12 amino acids. The CDR3 DNA is TGTGCCACCTGGGACAGGCGAAGGAATGTCCTCTTT. This translates into CATWDRRRNVLF.

By sample fraction, this clone is medium-sized. The chain uses TRGV5 and TRGJ1 or TRGJ2. TCRdb offers no J gene call, so here the DNA was matched to germline to obtain one. The CDR3 loop spans 15 amino acids. Germline assignment: CDR1 VINAFY and CDR2 YDVSNSKD. V lost 0 bases to trimming and J lost 3 bases; unmatched junction nucleotides: 8. The CDR3: CATWDRPGCYYKKLF. The CDR3 DNA sequence: TGTGCCACCTGGGACAGGCCTGGTTGTTATTATAAGAAACTCTTT.

By sample share, this clone is medium-sized. This chain links TRGV8 with TRGJ1 or TRGJ2. TCRdb does not report a J gene; here it was assigned by matching the DNA to germline references. Trimming cost V 3 bases and J 10 bases; bases outside gene matches: 6. Germline CDR1 VENAVY, CDR2 YDSYNSRV. The CDR3 is made up of 11 amino acids. The CDR3 loop is CATWDLFKKLF. The CDR3 DNA reads as TGTGCCACCTGGGATCTATTCAAGAAACTCTTT.

Comments on this clone: This CDR3 is also generated by other DNA sequences in the sample. The chain combines TRGV2 with TRGJ1 or TRGJ2. TCRdb carries no J gene annotation; the J gene was assigned here by matching the DNA with germline. Trimming took 0 bases from V and 4 from J; bases not matched to a gene: 6. The length of the CDR3 is 14 residues. Germline lookup yields CDR1 EGSNGY and CDR2 YDSYNSKV. Here the CDR3 DNA reads TGTGCCACCTGGGACGGGCCGTTCTATTATAAGAAACTCTTT. Protein product: CATWDGPFYYKKLF.

A remark on this clone: A read error is the likely source, as a far larger clone sits one nucleotide away. The sample has other DNA sequences that encode this CDR3 too. This chain uses TRGV3 with TRGJP2. TCRdb offers no J gene call, so here the DNA was matched to germline to obtain one. CDR3 size: 16 residues. Per the germline V gene, CDR1 is VTNTFY and CDR2 is YDVSTARD (reference sequence). The DNA for the CDR3 is TGTGCCACCTGGGACTCTCAATATAGTAGTGACTGGATCAAGACGTTT. Its translation is CATWDSQYSSDWIKTF.

The chain links TRGV9 to TRGJP. Germline matching of the DNA provided the J gene here, since TCRdb leaves it blank. The CDR3 sequence is 15 residues long. V shed 2 bases and J 5 bases; nucleotides not matched to a gene: 0. Germline CDR1 and CDR2: GITISATS and ISYDGTV (reference sequence). The CDR3 DNA sequence: TGTGCCTTGTGGGAGGAAGAGTTGGGCAAAAAAATCAAGGTATTT. It encodes CALWEEELGKKIKVF.

This clone is judged large. V and J are TRGV2 and TRGJ1 or TRGJ2. The J gene was not available in TCRdb and was assigned here by matching the DNA to germline segments. Germline V lookup: CDR1 EGSNGY, CDR2 YDSYNSKV. The CDR3 runs to 13 residues. The J segment lost 5 bases and the V segment lost 0 bases, leaving 4 bases of the junction unmatched. The CDR3 sequence is CATWDGLDYKKLF. As DNA, the CDR3 is TGTGCCACCTGGGACGGGCTGGATTATAAGAAACTCTTT.

Sample share makes this clone medium-sized. This sequence joins TRGV4 and TRGJ1 or TRGJ2. Germline matching of the DNA provided the J gene here, since TCRdb leaves it blank. The V gene end was trimmed by 0 bases and the J gene end by 1 base; junction bases not matched to a gene: 3. The CDR3 contains 14 residues. Per the germline V gene, CDR1 is EGSTGY and CDR2 is YDSYTSSV. CDR3: CATWDGPNYYKKLF. CDR3 in DNA: TGTGCCACCTGGGATGGGCCTAATTATTATAAGAAACTCTTT.

This clone ranks as medium-sized. V gene TRGV2 combines with J gene TRGJ1 or TRGJ2. The J gene, missing from TCRdb, was assigned here through DNA to germline matching. With V trimmed by 0 bases and J by 8 bases, 4 bases remained unmatched. The germline gives CDR1 EGSNGY, CDR2 YDSYNSKV. The CDR3 consists of 12 residues. CDR3 DNA sequence: TGTGCCACCTGGGACGGGAAAAATAAGAAACTCTTT. Protein product: CATWDGKNKKLF.

In its sample, this clone was seen many times. TCRdb has a much larger clone's protein, which differs at residue 3 from the translation of this DNA, likely because of a read error; what is shown is the protein translated from the DNA. The CDR3 loop is CASWDSQYSSDWIKTF. For the CDR3, the DNA is TGTGCCTCCTGGGACTCTCAATATAGTAGTGATTGGATCAAGACGTTT. This chain links TRGV3 with TRGJP2. TCRdb does not report a J gene; here it was assigned by matching the DNA to germline references. Per germline, CDR1 VTNTFY and CDR2 YDVSTARD (reference sequence). This CDR3 comprises 16 residues.

This clone is judged large. The DNA is omitted, as the CDR3 cannot be located on it reliably, and the CDR3 follows TCRdb's listing. No J gene was named, though the V gene is TRGV11. TRGV11 is an ORF; its function is uncertain. The CDR3 contains 17 residues when both ends are counted. The CDR3 is CTTVPAGLAPIYYKKLF.

By sample fraction, this clone is medium-sized. The rearrangement joins TRGV8 to TRGJ1 or TRGJ2. Matching the DNA to germline supplied the J gene, which TCRdb does not give. The CDR3 sequence is 17 residues long. V shed 3 bases and J 4 bases; nucleotides not matched to a gene: 18. Germline-derived CDR1 and CDR2 are VENAVY and YDSYNSRV. CDR3 sequence reads: CATWDQTMTRLYYKKLF. The CDR3 DNA follows: TGTGCCACCTGGGATCAGACCATGACGCGCCTATATTATAAGAAACTCTTT.

This clone is medium-sized (0.01 to 0.1%). The rearrangement uses TRGV3 and TRGJ1 or TRGJ2. TCRdb supplies no J gene; here it was assigned by aligning the nucleotide sequence to germline. The CDR3 loop spans 10 amino acids. The J segment lost 8 bases and the V segment lost 3 bases, leaving 1 base of the junction unmatched. Germline CDR1 is VTNTFY and CDR2 is YDVSTARD (reference sequence). CDR3 DNA: TGTGCCACCTGGGACGATAAGAAACTCTTT. Translated: CATWDDKKLF.

This clone qualifies as medium-sized. The V call is TRGV9, the J call TRGJ1 or TRGJ2. No J segment appears in TCRdb, so it was assigned here by matching the sequence to germline. V shed 2 bases and J 5 bases; nucleotides not matched to a gene: 9. In germline, CDR1 is GITISATS, CDR2 ISYDGTV (reference sequence). The CDR3 sequence is 14 residues long. CDR3: CALWEGTLDYKKLF. CDR3 coding DNA: TGTGCCTTGTGGGAGGGAACCCTAGATTATAAGAAACTCTTT.